This T cell receptor beta chain came from a study of regulatory T cells in long-lasting Graves disease. This clonotype was seen many times. No antigen is known for it. Building the TCR beta libraries relied on iRepertoire HTBI primers, and CDR3 regions underwent Arm-PCR. Original methodology: Sample data revealed about 62 TRBV and 14 TRBJ segments. Each CDR3 protein gets one entry after TCRdb re-called the multiplex PCR reads with MiXCR. These V and J calls are TCRdb output, not the study's own analysis. This sample has 450,000 or so distinct CDR3 sequences, with approximately 23% found just once. Whole-study results and caveats: In persistent patients, shared public clonotypes (more than 2,500) outnumbered those in new patients (nearly 1,000). Patients with persistent Graves' had lower TCR diversity than newly diagnosed patients.

Time point noted: persistent/refractory GD, antithyroid drugs over 5 years with positive TRAb. Extracted PBMC RNA gave rise to the TCR library. This specimen consisted of peripheral blood mononuclear cells (PBMCs), obtained when the disease was refractory, from a patient treated with antithyroid drugs. The TCR originated in a female donor with Graves disease.

This CDR3 is CASAYPRGESYEQYF. The CDR3 DNA follows: TGTGCCAGCGCCTACCCGAGGGGCGAATCCTACGAGCAGTACTTC. The gene calls are TRBV6-1 and TRBJ2-7; D is tentatively TRBD1 or TRBD2 (5 bases each). Germline values: CDR1 MNHNS, CDR2 SASEGT. The CDR3 covers 15 residues. Trimming cost V 8 bases and J 1 base, with 18 bases left between them.